Listed here are 30 T cell receptor beta chains from one sample, sequenced in a study of cytomegalovirus exposure and HLA in healthy donors. Both 60 Vbeta primers and 13 Jbeta primers went into the PCR. Assay used: immunoSEQ multiplex PCR; TCRdb lists only in-frame clones, some missing. The sample shows around 91,000 clones, less than 70% of them seen only once. The material sequenced was PBMCs. The receptors were sampled from a human donor in good health.

This clone was recorded a few times. In DNA form, the CDR3 reads TGTGCCAGCAGTACGGGGACAACTGAAGCTTTCTTT. Translating it yields CASSTGTTEAFF. This rearrangement joins TRBV6-5 to TRBJ1-1; TRBD1 might be the D (6 bases). There are 12 residues in the CDR3. Germline V gene data show CDR1 as MNHEY and CDR2 as SVGAGI. V dropped 5 bases and J dropped 5 bases, with 9 bases sitting between them.

This clone was recorded only once. The CDR3 region is CASSFNGQTSYEQYF. The DNA for the CDR3 is TGTGCCAGCAGCTTCAATGGACAGACCTCCTACGAGCAGTACTTC. V and J are TRBV9 and TRBJ2-5; D might be TRBD1 (6 bases). TRBJ2-7 matches the DNA end more closely, so the J call is doubtful. The CDR3 is made up of 15 amino acids. Germline lookup yields CDR1 SGDLS and CDR2 YYNGEE.

This rearrangement joins TRBV7-2 to TRBJ1-3; no clear D gene. CDR1 and CDR2 (germline): SGHTA, FQGNSA. V shed 5 bases and J shed 1 base, with 12 bases lying between them. The CDR3 runs 15 residues. The CDR3 here is CASSPNGVSGNTIYF. The CDR3 DNA reads as TGTGCCAGCAGCCCGAACGGGGTTTCTGGAAACACCATATATTTT.

This chain links TRBV7-9 with TRBJ1-1; D unclear. In germline, CDR1 is SEHNR, CDR2 FQNEAQ (reference sequence). Between the trimmed V and J ends, which lost 6 bases and 1 base, there was a span of 15 bases. The CDR3 runs 15 residues. The DNA for the CDR3 is TGTGCCAGCAGGGTTATACCGAGGGAGAACACTGAAGCTTTCTTT. Translation gives CASRVIPRENTEAFF.

The rearrangement links TRBV6-1 to TRBJ2-7; TRBD1 is a possible D gene (5 bases). CDR1 is MNHNS and CDR2 is SASEGT in the germline V gene. CDR3 size: 14 residues. The ends were cut back, 3 bases at V and 5 bases at J, with 14 bases in the middle. This CDR3 reads CASSDRARSHEQYF. CDR3 sequence (DNA): TGTGCCAGCAGTGACAGGGCTCGAAGTCACGAGCAGTACTTC.

This chain uses TRBV11-2 with TRBJ1-1; no clear D gene. CDR3 length: 13 amino acids. Germline V gene sequence: CDR1 SGHAT, CDR2 FQNNGV. Trimming cost V 3 bases and J 4 bases, with 9 bases left between them. CDR3 sequence: CASSFIRGTEAFF. CDR3 in DNA: TGTGCCAGCAGCTTTATCCGCGGCACTGAAGCTTTCTTT.

The chain links TRBV6-5 to TRBJ1-1; D ambiguous. Per germline, CDR1 MNHEY and CDR2 SVGAGI. V lost 7 bases and J 6 bases, leaving 15 bases between the germline ends. The CDR3 extends over 13 amino acids. The CDR3 reads CASKNIIRAEAFF. CDR3 bases: TGTGCCAGCAAAAACATTATCCGGGCTGAAGCTTTCTTT.

The CDR3 bases are TGCGCCAGCAGCTCGGTCGGGACTAGCGAAGAGACCCAGTACTTC. Translation: CASSSVGTSEETQYF. The chain couples TRBV5-1 to TRBJ2-5; 10 bases are shared with TRBD2. With 3 bases clipped from V and 3 bases from J, the junction kept 5 bases outside the gene matches. The germline gives CDR1 SGHRS, CDR2 YFSETQ. This CDR3 is built from 15 residues. The full variable domain, in which reference TRBV5-1 and TRBJ2-5 provide the parts outside the CDR3, is KAGVTQTPRYLIKTRGQQVTLSCSPISGHRSVSWYQQTPGQGLQFLFEYFSETQRNKGNFPGRFSGRQFSNSRSEMNVSTLELGDSALYLCASSSVGTSEETQYFGPGTRLLVL.

The chain couples TRBV11-3 to TRBJ1-5; no clear D. The V end was cut by 0 bases, the J end by 2 bases, with 8 bases between. Germline lookup yields CDR1 SGHNT and CDR2 YENEEA. This CDR3 has 15 amino acids. As DNA, the CDR3 is TGTGCCAGCAGCTTAGATTCCGGAGGCAATCAGCCCCAGCATTTT. Protein product: CASSLDSGGNQPQHF.

The genes are TRBV4-3 and TRBJ2-2, with 9 bases matching TRBD2. With 0 bases clipped from V and 5 bases from J, the junction kept 7 bases outside the gene matches. This CDR3 is 17 amino acids long. The germline gives CDR1 LGHNA, CDR2 YSLEER. CDR3 region: CASSQESGGGATGELFF. In nucleotides, the CDR3 is TGCGCCAGCAGCCAAGAGTCGGGCGGGGGGGCAACCGGGGAGCTGTTTTTT.

The table lists this clone with a few counts. Other DNA sequences in the sample encode the same CDR3. The chain links TRBV18 to TRBJ2-7; 8 bases are shared with TRBD2. This CDR3 comprises 14 residues. Germline V gene data show CDR1 as KGHSH and CDR2 as LQKENI. V dropped 0 bases and J dropped 4; count of bases not matched to a gene: 2. In nucleotides, the CDR3 is TGTGCCAGCTCACCACCCGGGGGGGCTTACGAGCAGTACTTC. It encodes CASSPPGGAYEQYF.

In nucleotides, the CDR3 is TGTGCCAGCTCCCTCCGACAGGCAACTAATGAAAAACTGTTTTTT. Protein sequence: CASSLRQATNEKLFF. The V and J genes are TRBV18 and TRBJ1-4; TRBD1 might be the D (6 bases). The CDR3 sequence is 15 residues long. Germline V gene data show CDR1 as KGHSH and CDR2 as LQKENI. The germline V and J ends were trimmed by 6 bases and 0 bases, with 11 bases remaining between them.

The count of this clone is one. V and J are TRBV7-2 and TRBJ1-6; no definite D call. The CDR3 is 15 amino acids. Trimming pared 3 bases from V and 7 bases from J, leaving 13 bases between. Germline assignment: CDR1 SGHTA and CDR2 FQGNSA. The CDR3 nucleotides read TGTGCCAGCAGCTTCGCCGGGTTTAGGAATTCACCCCTCCACTTT. Protein sequence: CASSFAGFRNSPLHF.

The rearrangement joins TRBV7-3 to TRBJ2-3; 8 nucleotides agree with TRBD1. The CDR3 sequence is 14 residues long. V gave up 3 bases and J gave up 1 base; unmatched junction bases: 0. Germline V gene lookup returns CDR1 SGHTA and CDR2 FQGTGA. As DNA, the CDR3 is TGTGCCAGCAGCTTGACAGGGGGCACAGATACGCAGTATTTT. Its translation: CASSLTGGTDTQYF.

The chain carries TRBV30 and TRBJ2-5; 9 bases fit TRBD1. The last part of the DNA fits TRBJ2-7 better; the J call may be wrong. This CDR3 has 13 amino acids. Germline V gene data show CDR1 as GTSNPN and CDR2 as SVGIG (reference sequence). DNA of the CDR3: TGTGCCTGGTTGACAGGGGGCTCCTACGAGCAGTACTTC. It translates to CAWLTGGSYEQYF.

This chain links TRBV2 with TRBJ2-2; D not resolved. The CDR3 is made up of 15 amino acids. V dropped 11 bases and J dropped 0 bases, with 16 bases sitting between them. Germline CDR1 SNHLY, CDR2 FYNNEI. CDR3 sequence (DNA): TGTGCCGGCGCGCGTGGAGCGACGAACACCGGGGAGCTGTTTTTT. This gives the protein CAGARGATNTGELFF. The full variable domain, in which reference TRBV2 and TRBJ2-2 provide the parts outside the CDR3, is EPEVTQTPSHQVTQMGQEVILRCVPISNHLYFYWYRQILGQKVEFLVSFYNNEISEKSEIFDDQFSVERPDGSNFTLKIRSTKLEDSAMYFCAGARGATNTGELFFGEGSRLTVL.

The gene calls are TRBV11-2 and TRBJ2-7; possible D gene TRBD1, 6 bases. Trimming removed 4 bases from V and 0 bases from J, with 22 bases in between. CDR1 and CDR2 (germline): SGHAT, FQNNGV. This CDR3 comprises 18 residues. The CDR3 spells CASSSRPTDSGSSYEQYF. The DNA of the CDR3 is TGTGCCAGCAGCTCCCGCCCGACGGACAGTGGGAGCTCCTACGAGCAGTACTTC.

This clone has only one observation. This sequence joins TRBV5-6 and TRBJ2-5, with a possible D match to TRBD1 (5 bases). V lost 3 bases and J 6 bases, leaving 18 bases between the germline ends. The CDR3 runs to 15 residues. CDR1 is SGHDT, CDR2 YYEEEE, per germline. The CDR3: CASSYLDVKGKTQYF. The CDR3 region has the DNA TGTGCCAGCAGCTACTTGGACGTAAAGGGGAAGACCCAGTACTTC.

This clone was seen a few times. The chain links TRBV9 to TRBJ2-7, with a possible D match to TRBD2 (7 bases). Deletions cut 5 bases from V and 0 bases from J, with 18 bases between. Germline V CDR1 and CDR2: SGDLS, YYNGEE. This CDR3 has 16 amino acids. The CDR3: CASSPFSGGDSYEQYF. As DNA, the CDR3 is TGTGCCAGCAGTCCCTTTTCGGGGGGCGACTCCTACGAGCAGTACTTC.

This chain uses TRBV30 with TRBJ1-2; 7 bases align to TRBD1. The germline V gene has CDR1 GTSNPN and CDR2 SVGIG (reference sequence). V was pared by 0 bases and J by 3 bases, with 7 bases of the junction left unmatched. The CDR3 runs 15 residues. This chain's CDR3 is CAWSVKQGVDYGYTF. The CDR3 nucleotides are TGTGCCTGGAGTGTAAAGCAGGGGGTCGACTATGGCTACACCTTC.

V gene TRBV6-5 combines with J gene TRBJ1-4; 7 bases fit TRBD1. The junction had 7 bases not matched to a gene; V was cut back by 5 bases and J by 7 bases. Germline lookup yields CDR1 MNHEY and CDR2 SVGAGI. The CDR3 runs 14 residues. CDR3 nucleotide sequence: TGTGCCAGCAGTAGAGACAGGGCCAGTGAAAAACTGTTTTTT. Translation gives CASSRDRASEKLFF.

This sequence joins TRBV6-1 and TRBJ2-3; no firm D call. Trimming shortened V by 7 bases and J by 2 bases, and 7 bases separated the two germline ends. The CDR3 sequence is 12 residues long. Germline CDR1 is MNHNS and CDR2 is SASEGT. CDR3 sequence: CASKINTDTQYF. CDR3 nucleotide sequence: TGTGCCAGCAAAATCAACACAGATACGCAGTATTTT.

The chain couples TRBV11-2 to TRBJ2-1; TRBD1 agrees at 9 bases. The germline gives CDR1 SGHAT, CDR2 FQNNGV. The CDR3 extends over 15 amino acids. After removal of 4 bases from V and 1 base from J, the junction contained 2 bases not matched to a gene. CDR3 nucleotide sequence: TGTGCCAGCAGCTCCGGACAGGGGTCCTACAATGAGCAGTTCTTC. Protein sequence: CASSSGQGSYNEQFF.

The rearrangement links TRBV11-2 to TRBJ2-7, with 10 bases that match TRBD2. CDR1 SGHAT and CDR2 FQNNGV come from the germline V gene. CDR3 length: 16 amino acids. V trimming: 1 base; J trimming: 2 bases; junction bases outside the gene matches: 5. DNA of the CDR3: TGTGCCAGCAGCTTAGGTAGCGGGGGGCCCCCCTACGAGCAGTACTTC. This codes for CASSLGSGGPPYEQYF.

The gene calls are TRBV2 and TRBJ2-5; 7 bases fit TRBD1. This CDR3 region has 15 residues. With V trimmed by 4 bases and J by 2 bases, 7 bases remained unmatched. CDR1 SNHLY and CDR2 FYNNEI come from the germline V gene. The CDR3 region has the DNA TGTGCCAGCAGTGTCTATCCGACAGGGCAAGAGACCCAGTACTTC. Translating it yields CASSVYPTGQETQYF. Together with reference TRBV2 and TRBJ2-5, the CDR3 gives the full variable domain: EPEVTQTPSHQVTQMGQEVILRCVPISNHLYFYWYRQILGQKVEFLVSFYNNEISEKSEIFDDQFSVERPDGSNFTLKIRSTKLEDSAMYFCASSVYPTGQETQYFGPGTRLLVL.

The rearrangement uses TRBV11-3 and TRBJ2-3; weak D call: TRBD1 (7 bases). CDR3 size: 15 residues. V was pared by 4 bases and J by 2 bases, with 13 bases between. CDR1 is SGHNT and CDR2 is YENEEA in the germline V gene. CDR3 in DNA: TGTGCCAGCAGCTCCCGACAGGGACTCACAGATACGCAGTATTTT. Translation: CASSSRQGLTDTQYF.

The chain combines TRBV7-2 with TRBJ2-5; maybe TRBD2 (6 bases). The V gene lost 5 bases and the J gene lost 0 bases, with 16 bases spanning the gap. The germline CDR1 and CDR2 sequences are SGHTA and FQGNSA. The CDR3 consists of 16 residues. The CDR3 nucleotides read TGTGCCAGCAGCACTCGAAGGGACTTGTACCAAGAGACCCAGTACTTC. This gives the protein CASSTRRDLYQETQYF.

DNA for the CDR3: TGTGCCAGCAGCCTAAGTGTCGGGGGGAACACGGATACGCAGTATTTT. Encoded protein: CASSLSVGGNTDTQYF. The rearrangement links TRBV7-3 to TRBJ2-3, with 7 bases that match TRBD2. V was pared by 5 bases and J by 6 bases, with 14 bases of the junction left unmatched. CDR3 length: 16 residues. Germline CDR1 SGHTA, CDR2 FQGTGA.

There are a few counts of this clone. The rearrangement uses TRBV19 and TRBJ2-1; 8 bases line up with TRBD1. CDR1 is LNHDA, CDR2 SQIVND, per germline (reference sequence). The CDR3 runs to 12 residues. J gave up 8 bases and V 6 bases, and 3 bases lay outside the gene matches. The CDR3 region has the DNA TGTGCCAGTAGCCGACAGGGGTATGAGCAGTTCTTC. It yields the protein CASSRQGYEQFF.

This clone was detected a few times. This chain joins TRBV19 and TRBJ2-1, with 9 bases fitting TRBD2. The germline CDR1 and CDR2 sequences are LNHDA and SQIVND (reference sequence). CDR3 length: 20 residues. J gave up 2 bases and V 0 bases, and 14 bases lay outside the gene matches. This chain's CDR3 is CASSIDRPAGGPIPYNEQFF. The DNA for the CDR3 is TGTGCCAGTAGTATAGATCGTCCAGCGGGGGGTCCCATCCCCTACAATGAGCAGTTCTTC.